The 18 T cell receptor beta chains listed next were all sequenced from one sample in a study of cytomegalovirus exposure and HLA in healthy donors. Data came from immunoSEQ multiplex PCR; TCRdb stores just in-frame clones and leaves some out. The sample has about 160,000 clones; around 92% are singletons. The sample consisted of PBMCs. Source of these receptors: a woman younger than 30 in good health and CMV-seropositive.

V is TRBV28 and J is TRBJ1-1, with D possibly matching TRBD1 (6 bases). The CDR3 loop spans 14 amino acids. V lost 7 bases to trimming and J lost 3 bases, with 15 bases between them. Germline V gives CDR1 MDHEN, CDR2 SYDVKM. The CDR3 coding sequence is TGTGCCAGCAAAGGGGGTCGGAGGCACACTGAAGCTTTCTTT. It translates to CASKGGRRHTEAFF. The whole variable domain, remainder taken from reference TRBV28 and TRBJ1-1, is DVKVTQSSRYLVKRTGEKVFLECVQDMDHENMFWYRQDPGLGLRLIYFSYDVKMKEKGDIPEGYSVSREKKERFSLILESASTNQTSMYLCASKGGRRHTEAFFGQGTRLTVV.

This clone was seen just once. The CDR3 DNA is TGCAGCGTCAGACGGGGGTTCCAAGAGACCCAGTACTTC. This sequence encodes CSVRRGFQETQYF. The rearrangement uses TRBV29-1 and TRBJ2-5, with D tentatively TRBD2 (6 bases). Germline CDR1 SQVTM, CDR2 ANQGSEA. The ends were cut back, 6 bases at V and 1 base at J, with 12 bases in the middle. The CDR3 totals 13 residues. Together with reference TRBV29-1 and TRBJ2-5, the CDR3 gives the full variable domain: SAVISQKPSRDICQRGTSLTIQCQVDSQVTMMFWYRQQPGQSLTLIATANQGSEATYESGFVIDKFPISRPNLTFSTLTVSNMSPEDSSIYLCSVRRGFQETQYFGPGTRLLVL.

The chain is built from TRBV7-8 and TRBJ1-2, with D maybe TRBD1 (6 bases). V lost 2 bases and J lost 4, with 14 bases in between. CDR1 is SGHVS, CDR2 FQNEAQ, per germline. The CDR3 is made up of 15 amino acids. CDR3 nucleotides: TGTGCCAGCAGCTTATCGACAGGCGGGTCCTATGGCTACACCTTC. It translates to CASSLSTGGSYGYTF.

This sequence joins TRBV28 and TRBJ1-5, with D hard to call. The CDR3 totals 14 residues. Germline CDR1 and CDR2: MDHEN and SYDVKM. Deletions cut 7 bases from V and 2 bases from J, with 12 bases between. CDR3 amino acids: CASTESPGNQPQHF. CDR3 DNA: TGTGCCAGCACCGAGTCCCCTGGCAATCAGCCCCAGCATTTT.

In DNA, the CDR3 is TGTGCCAGCAAGACTAGCGTTACTGATCTGGCCAAAAACATTCAGTACTTC. It is translated as CASKTSVTDLAKNIQYF. The chain carries TRBV4-2 and TRBJ2-4, with 8 bases aligning to TRBD2. This CDR3 region has 17 residues. Germline CDR1 and CDR2: LGHNA and YNFKEQ. The V gene end was trimmed by 7 bases and the J gene end by 1 base; junction bases not matched to a gene: 12.

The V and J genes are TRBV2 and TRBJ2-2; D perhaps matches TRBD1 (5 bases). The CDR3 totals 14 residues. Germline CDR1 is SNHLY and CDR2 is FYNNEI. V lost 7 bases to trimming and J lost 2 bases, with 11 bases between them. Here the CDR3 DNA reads TGTGCCAGCACTTGGGGCACCAACACCGGGGAGCTGTTTTTT. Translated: CASTWGTNTGELFF.

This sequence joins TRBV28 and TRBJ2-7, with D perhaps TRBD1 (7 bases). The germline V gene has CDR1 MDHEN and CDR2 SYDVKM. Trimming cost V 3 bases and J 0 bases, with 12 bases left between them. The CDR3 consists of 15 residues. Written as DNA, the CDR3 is TGTGCCAGCAGTTTCGGGACAGCGGGCTCCTACGAGCAGTACTTC. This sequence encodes CASSFGTAGSYEQYF. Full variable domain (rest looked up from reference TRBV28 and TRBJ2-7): DVKVTQSSRYLVKRTGEKVFLECVQDMDHENMFWYRQDPGLGLRLIYFSYDVKMKEKGDIPEGYSVSREKKERFSLILESASTNQTSMYLCASSFGTAGSYEQYFGPGTRLTVT.

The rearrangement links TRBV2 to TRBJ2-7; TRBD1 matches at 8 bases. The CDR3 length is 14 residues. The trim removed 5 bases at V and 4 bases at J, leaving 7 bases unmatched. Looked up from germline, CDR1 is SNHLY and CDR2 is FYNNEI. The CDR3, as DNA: TGTGCCAGCAGTATGACAGGGGTTACTTACGAGCAGTACTTC. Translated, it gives CASSMTGVTYEQYF. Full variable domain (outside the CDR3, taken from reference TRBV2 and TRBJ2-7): EPEVTQTPSHQVTQMGQEVILRCVPISNHLYFYWYRQILGQKVEFLVSFYNNEISEKSEIFDDQFSVERPDGSNFTLKIRSTKLEDSAMYFCASSMTGVTYEQYFGPGTRLTVT.

The DNA of the CDR3 is TGCGCCAGCAGCCAAACCAACAGGGGCGTGGGGGTGGGGGAGCTGTTTTTT. Protein product: CASSQTNRGVGVGELFF. This chain connects TRBV4-3 to TRBJ2-2; 7 positions agree with TRBD1. This CDR3 region has 17 residues. V gave up 2 bases and J gave up 8 bases; unmatched junction bases: 14. CDR1 and CDR2 from the germline V gene are LGHNA and YSLEER.

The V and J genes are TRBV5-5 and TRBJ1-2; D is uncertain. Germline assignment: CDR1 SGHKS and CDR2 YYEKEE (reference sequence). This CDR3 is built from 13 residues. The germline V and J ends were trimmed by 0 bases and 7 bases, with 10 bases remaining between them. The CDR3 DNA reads TGTGCCAGCAGCTTGGACCGCTATTTTGGCTACACCTTC. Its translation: CASSLDRYFGYTF.

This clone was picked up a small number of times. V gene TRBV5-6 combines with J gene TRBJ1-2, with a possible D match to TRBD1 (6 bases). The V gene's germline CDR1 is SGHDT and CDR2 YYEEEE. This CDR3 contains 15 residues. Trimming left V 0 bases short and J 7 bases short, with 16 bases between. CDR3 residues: CASSLEGRGSLGYTF. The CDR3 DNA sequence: TGTGCCAGCAGCTTGGAAGGCAGGGGCAGTCTTGGCTACACCTTC.

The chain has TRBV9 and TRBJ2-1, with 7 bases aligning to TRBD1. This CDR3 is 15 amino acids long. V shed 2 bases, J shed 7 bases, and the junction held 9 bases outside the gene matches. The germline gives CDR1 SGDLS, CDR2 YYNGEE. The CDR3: CASSVWQGVTNEQFF. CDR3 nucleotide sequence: TGTGCCAGCAGCGTCTGGCAGGGGGTGACTAATGAGCAGTTCTTC. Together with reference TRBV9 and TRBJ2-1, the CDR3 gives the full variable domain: DSGVTQTPKHLITATGQRVTLRCSPRSGDLSVYWYQQSLDQGLQFLIQYYNGEERAKGNILERFSAQQFPDLHSELNLSSLELGDSALYFCASSVWQGVTNEQFFGPGTRLTVL.

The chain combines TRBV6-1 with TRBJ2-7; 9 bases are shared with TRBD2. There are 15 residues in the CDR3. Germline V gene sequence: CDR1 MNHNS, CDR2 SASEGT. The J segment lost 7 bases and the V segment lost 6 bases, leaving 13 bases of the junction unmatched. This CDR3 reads CASRITLELAGEQYF. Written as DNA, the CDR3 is TGTGCCAGCAGAATCACCCTAGAGCTAGCGGGGGAGCAGTACTTC.

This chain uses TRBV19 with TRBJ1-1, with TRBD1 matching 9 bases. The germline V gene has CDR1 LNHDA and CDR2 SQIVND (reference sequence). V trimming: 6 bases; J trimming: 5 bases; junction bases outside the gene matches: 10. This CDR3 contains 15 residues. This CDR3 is CASSSTGGTGTEAFF. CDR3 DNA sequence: TGTGCCAGTAGCTCAACAGGGGGCACGGGGACTGAAGCTTTCTTT.

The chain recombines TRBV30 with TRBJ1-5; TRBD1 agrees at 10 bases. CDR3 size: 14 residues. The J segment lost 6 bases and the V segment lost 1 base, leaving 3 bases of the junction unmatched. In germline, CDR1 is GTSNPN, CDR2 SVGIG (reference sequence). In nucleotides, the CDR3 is TGTGCCTGGAGTGCAGACAGGGGGCTTCAGCCCCAGCATTTT. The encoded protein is CAWSADRGLQPQHF.

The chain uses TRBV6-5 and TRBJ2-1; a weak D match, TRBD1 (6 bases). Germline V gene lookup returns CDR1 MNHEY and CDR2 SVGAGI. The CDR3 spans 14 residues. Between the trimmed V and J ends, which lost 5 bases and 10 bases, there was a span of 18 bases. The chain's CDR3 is CASSAGTRAGEQFF. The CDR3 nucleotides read TGTGCCAGCAGTGCCGGGACACGGGCAGGGGAGCAGTTCTTC.

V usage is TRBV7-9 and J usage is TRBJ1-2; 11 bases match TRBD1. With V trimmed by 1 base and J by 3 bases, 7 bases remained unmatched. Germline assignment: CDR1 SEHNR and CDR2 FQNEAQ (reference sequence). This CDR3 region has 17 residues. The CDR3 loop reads CASSLGDRGSFYYGYTF. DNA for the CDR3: TGTGCCAGCAGCTTAGGGGACAGGGGGAGTTTTTACTATGGCTACACCTTC.

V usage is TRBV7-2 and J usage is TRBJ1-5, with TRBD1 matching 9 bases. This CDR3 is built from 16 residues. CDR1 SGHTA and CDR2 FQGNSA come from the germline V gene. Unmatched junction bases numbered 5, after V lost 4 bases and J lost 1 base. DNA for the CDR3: TGTGCCAGCAGCTCCCCAGGACAGGGGAGCAATCAGCCCCAGCATTTT. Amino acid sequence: CASSSPGQGSNQPQHF.